The 3 T cell receptor beta chains below were found in one sample sequenced in a study of Ad26.COV2.S vaccination and SARS-CoV-2 variants. Profiling relied on immunoSEQ multiplex PCR, and the TCRdb table lists in-frame clones only, not all of them. The sample has 300,000 to 350,000 clones, around 90% seen once. Treatment meaning: 15 to 20 received Ad26.COV2.S at low or high dose, single or two shots; roughly five received placebo; per-sample allocation not given. Each sample was drawn 63 days after the first injection (of vaccine or placebo). Sequences were derived from peripheral blood, sampled in a trial of Ad26.COV2.S vaccine versus placebo. These receptors were taken from a person aged 18-60 years who received the Ad26.COV2.S COVID-19 vaccine or a placebo.

J is TRBJ1-1 and V is TRBV14; D is undetermined. Germline CDR1 and CDR2: SGHDN and FVKESK. The germline V and J ends were trimmed by 0 bases and 4 bases, with 12 bases remaining between them. The CDR3 runs 15 residues. The CDR3 DNA is TGTGCCAGCAGCCAAGAAATGAGGTGGGGCACTGAAGCTTTCTTT. It specifies CASSQEMRWGTEAFF. The variable domain in full, with the rest retrieved from reference TRBV14 and TRBJ1-1, is EAGVTQFPSHSVIEKGQTVTLRCDPISGHDNLYWYRRVMGKEIKFLLHFVKESKQDESGMPNNRFLAERTGGTYSTLKVQPAELEDSGVYFCASSQEMRWGTEAFFGQGTRLTVV.

The V and J genes are TRBV7-9 and TRBJ1-6, with 7 positions matching TRBD1. The CDR3 is 16 residues long. V trimming: 7 bases; J trimming: 6 bases; junction bases outside the gene matches: 12. Germline loops: CDR1 SEHNR, CDR2 FQNEAQ (reference sequence). This CDR3 reads CASIQRAGGSNSPLHF. CDR3 nucleotide sequence: TGTGCCAGCATCCAAAGGGCAGGGGGTAGTAATTCACCCCTCCACTTT.

This clone was detected only once. V usage is TRBV7-2 and J usage is TRBJ2-1, with no clear D. Trimming left V 5 bases short and J 4 bases short, with 15 bases between. CDR3 length: 15 amino acids. Germline loops: CDR1 SGHTA, CDR2 FQGNSA. The CDR3 loop reads CASSLTGRNYNEQFF. As DNA, the CDR3 is TGTGCCAGCAGCCTAACCGGACGGAATTACAATGAGCAGTTCTTC. Full variable domain (outside the CDR3, taken from reference TRBV7-2 and TRBJ2-1): GAGVSQSPSNKVTEKGKDVELRCDPISGHTALYWYRQSLGQGLEFLIYFQGNSAPDKSGLPSDRFSAERTGGSVSTLTIQRTQQEDSAVYLCASSLTGRNYNEQFFGPGTRLTVL.